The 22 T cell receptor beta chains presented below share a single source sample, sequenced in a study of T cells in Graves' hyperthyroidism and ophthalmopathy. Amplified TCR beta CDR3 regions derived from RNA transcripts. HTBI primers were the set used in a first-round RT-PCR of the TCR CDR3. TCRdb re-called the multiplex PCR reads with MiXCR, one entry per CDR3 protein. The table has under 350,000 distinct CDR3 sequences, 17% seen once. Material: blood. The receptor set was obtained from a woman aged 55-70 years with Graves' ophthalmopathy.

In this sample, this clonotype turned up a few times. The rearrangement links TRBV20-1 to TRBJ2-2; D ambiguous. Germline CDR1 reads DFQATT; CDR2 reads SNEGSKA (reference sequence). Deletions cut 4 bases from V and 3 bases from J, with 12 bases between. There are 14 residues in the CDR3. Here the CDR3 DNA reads TGCAGTGCTATGTCGGATGGATACACCGGGGAGCTGTTTTTT. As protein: CSAMSDGYTGELFF.

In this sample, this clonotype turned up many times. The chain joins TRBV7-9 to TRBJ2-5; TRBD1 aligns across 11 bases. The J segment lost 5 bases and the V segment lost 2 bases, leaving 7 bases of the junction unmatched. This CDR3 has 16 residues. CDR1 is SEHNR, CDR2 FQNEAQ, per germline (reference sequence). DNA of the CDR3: TGTGCCAGCAGCTTAAGCGGGACAGGGGGATATGAGACCCAGTACTTC. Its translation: CASSLSGTGGYETQYF.

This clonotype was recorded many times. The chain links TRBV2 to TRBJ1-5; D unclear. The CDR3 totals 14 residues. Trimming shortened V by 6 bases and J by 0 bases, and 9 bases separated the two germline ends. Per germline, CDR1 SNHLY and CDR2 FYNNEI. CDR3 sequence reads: CASRADYSNQPQHF. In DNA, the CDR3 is TGTGCCAGCAGGGCCGACTATAGCAATCAGCCCCAGCATTTT.

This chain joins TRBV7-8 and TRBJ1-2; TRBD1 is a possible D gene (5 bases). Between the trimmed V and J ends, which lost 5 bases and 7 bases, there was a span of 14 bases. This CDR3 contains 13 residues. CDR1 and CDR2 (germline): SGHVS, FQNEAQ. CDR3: CASSPPDTCGYTF. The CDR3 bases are TGTGCCAGCAGCCCACCGGACACCTGTGGCTACACCTTC.

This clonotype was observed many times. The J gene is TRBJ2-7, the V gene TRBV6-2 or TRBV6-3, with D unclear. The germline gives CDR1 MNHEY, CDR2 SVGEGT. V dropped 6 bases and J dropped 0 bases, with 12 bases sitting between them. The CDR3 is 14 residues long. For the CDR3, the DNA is TGTGCCAGCAGCAGTCACGGTACCTCCTACGAGCAGTACTTC. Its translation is CASSSHGTSYEQYF.

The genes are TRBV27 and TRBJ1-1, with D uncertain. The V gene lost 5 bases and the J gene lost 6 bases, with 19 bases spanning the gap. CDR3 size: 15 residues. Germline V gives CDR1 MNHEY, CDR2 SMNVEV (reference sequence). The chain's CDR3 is CASSPNGEPYAEAFF. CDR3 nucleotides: TGTGCCAGCAGTCCGAACGGGGAGCCGTACGCTGAAGCTTTCTTT.

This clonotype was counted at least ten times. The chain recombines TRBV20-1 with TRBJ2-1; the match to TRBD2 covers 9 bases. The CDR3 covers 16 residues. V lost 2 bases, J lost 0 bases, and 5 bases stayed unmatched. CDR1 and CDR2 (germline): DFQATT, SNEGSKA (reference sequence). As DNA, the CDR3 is TGCAGTGCTAGAAAAGCTAGCGGGGCCTCCTACAATGAGCAGTTCTTC. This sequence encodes CSARKASGASYNEQFF.

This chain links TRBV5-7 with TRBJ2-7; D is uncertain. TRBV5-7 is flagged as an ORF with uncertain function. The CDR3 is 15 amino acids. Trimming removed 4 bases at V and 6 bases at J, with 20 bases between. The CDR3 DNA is TGTGCCAGCAGCCCGGGCCCGCTTTGGGAAGGCGAGCAGTACTTC. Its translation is CASSPGPLWEGEQYF.

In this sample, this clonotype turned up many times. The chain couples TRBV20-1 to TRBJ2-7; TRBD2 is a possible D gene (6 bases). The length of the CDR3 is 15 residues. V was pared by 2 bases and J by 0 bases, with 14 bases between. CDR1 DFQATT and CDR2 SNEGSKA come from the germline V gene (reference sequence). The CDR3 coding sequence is TGCAGTGCTAGATCCGCCCTAGCGAGCTCCTACGAGCAGTACTTC. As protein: CSARSALASSYEQYF.

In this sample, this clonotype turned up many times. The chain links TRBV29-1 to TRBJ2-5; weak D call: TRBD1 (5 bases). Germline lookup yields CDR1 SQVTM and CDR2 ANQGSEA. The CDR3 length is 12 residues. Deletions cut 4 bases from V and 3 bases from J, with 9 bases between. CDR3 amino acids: CSVAVREETQYF. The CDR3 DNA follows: TGCAGCGTTGCCGTCAGGGAAGAGACCCAGTACTTC.

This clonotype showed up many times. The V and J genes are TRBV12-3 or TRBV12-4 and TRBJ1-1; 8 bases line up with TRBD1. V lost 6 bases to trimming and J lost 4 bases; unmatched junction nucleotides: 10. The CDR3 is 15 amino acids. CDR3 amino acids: CASSAGQGGGTEAFF. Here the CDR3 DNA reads TGTGCCAGCAGCGCTGGACAGGGAGGGGGCACTGAAGCTTTCTTT.

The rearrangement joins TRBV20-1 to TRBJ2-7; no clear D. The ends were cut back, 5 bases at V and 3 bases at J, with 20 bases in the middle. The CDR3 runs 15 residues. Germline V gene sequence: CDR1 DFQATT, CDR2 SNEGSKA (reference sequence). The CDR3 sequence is CSAQYLAAESYEQYF. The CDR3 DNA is TGCAGTGCTCAGTATCTCGCAGCTGAAAGCTACGAGCAGTACTTC.

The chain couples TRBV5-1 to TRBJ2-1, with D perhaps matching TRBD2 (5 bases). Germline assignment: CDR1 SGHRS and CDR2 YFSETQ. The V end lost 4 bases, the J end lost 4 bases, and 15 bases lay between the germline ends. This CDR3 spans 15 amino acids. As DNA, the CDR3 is TGCGCCAGCAGCCGCATCGGGGTAGCTTACAATGAGCAGTTCTTC. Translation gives CASSRIGVAYNEQFF.

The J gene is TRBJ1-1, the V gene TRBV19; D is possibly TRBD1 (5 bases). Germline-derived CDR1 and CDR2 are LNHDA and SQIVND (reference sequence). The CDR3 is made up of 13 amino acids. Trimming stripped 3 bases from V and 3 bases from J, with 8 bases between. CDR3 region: CASSIWGDTEAFF. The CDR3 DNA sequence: TGTGCCAGTAGTATTTGGGGCGACACTGAAGCTTTCTTT.

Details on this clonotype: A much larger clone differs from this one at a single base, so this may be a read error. CDR3 amino acids: CSARDPTSNEQFF. Here the CDR3 DNA reads TGCAGTGCTAGAGATCCCACTAGCAATGAGCAGTTCTTC. The chain has TRBV20-1 and TRBJ2-1, with a possible D match to TRBD2 (5 bases). This CDR3 spans 13 amino acids. Germline values: CDR1 DFQATT, CDR2 SNEGSKA (reference sequence). Deletions cut 0 bases from V and 6 bases from J, with 9 bases between.

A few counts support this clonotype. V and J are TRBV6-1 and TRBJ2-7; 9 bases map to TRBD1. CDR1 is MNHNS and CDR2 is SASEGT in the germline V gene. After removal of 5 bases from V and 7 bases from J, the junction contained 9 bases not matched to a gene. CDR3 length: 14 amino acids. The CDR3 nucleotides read TGTGCCAGCAGTTCCGACAGGGGGGTACGTGAGCAGTACTTC. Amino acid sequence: CASSSDRGVREQYF.

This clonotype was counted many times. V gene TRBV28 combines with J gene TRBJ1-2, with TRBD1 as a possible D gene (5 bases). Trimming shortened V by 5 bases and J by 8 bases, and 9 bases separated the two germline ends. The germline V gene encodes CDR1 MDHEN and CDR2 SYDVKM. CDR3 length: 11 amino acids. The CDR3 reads CASSIRQGYTF. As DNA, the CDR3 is TGTGCCAGCAGTATACGACAGGGCTACACCTTC.

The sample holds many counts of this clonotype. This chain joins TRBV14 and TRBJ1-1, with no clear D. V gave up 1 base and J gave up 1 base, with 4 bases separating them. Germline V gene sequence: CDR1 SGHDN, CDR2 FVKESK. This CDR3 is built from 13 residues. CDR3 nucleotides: TGTGCCAGCAGCCAAGCGGGGAACACTGAAGCTTTCTTT. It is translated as CASSQAGNTEAFF.

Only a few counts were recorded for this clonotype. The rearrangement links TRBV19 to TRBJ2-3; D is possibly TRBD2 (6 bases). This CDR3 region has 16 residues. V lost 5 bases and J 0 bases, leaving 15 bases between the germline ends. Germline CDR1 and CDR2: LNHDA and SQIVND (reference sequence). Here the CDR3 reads CASSPRRDWSTDTQYF. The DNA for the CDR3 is TGTGCCAGTAGTCCCCGGCGGGATTGGAGCACAGATACGCAGTATTTT.

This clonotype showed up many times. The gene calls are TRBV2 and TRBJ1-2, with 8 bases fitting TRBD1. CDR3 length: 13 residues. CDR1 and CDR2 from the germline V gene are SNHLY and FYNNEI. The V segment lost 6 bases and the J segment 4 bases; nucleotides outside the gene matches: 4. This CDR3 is CASSADRVYGYTF. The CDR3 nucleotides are TGTGCCAGCAGCGCGGACAGGGTCTATGGCTACACCTTC.

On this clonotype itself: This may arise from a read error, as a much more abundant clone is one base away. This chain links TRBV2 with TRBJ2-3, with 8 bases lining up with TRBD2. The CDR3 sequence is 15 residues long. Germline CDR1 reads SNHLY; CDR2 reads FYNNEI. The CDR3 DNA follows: TGTGCCTGCAGATCCCAGCGGGGGAGCACAGATACGCAGTATTTT. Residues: CACRSQRGSTDTQYF.

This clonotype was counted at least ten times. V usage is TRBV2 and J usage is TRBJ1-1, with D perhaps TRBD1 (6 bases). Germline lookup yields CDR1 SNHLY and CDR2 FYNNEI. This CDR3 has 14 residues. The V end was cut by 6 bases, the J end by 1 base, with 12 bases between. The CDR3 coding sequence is TGTGCCAGCAGCCGACAGGACCCGAACACTGAAGCTTTCTTT. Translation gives CASSRQDPNTEAFF. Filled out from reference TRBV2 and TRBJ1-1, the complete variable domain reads EPEVTQTPSHQVTQMGQEVILRCVPISNHLYFYWYRQILGQKVEFLVSFYNNEISEKSEIFDDQFSVERPDGSNFTLKIRSTKLEDSAMYFCASSRQDPNTEAFFGQGTRLTVV.